This TCR beta chain was sequenced for a study of cytomegalovirus exposure and HLA in healthy donors. CDR1 and CDR2 (germline): MNHEY, SVGAGI. Between the trimmed V and J ends, which lost 6 bases and 4 bases, there was a span of 13 bases. This CDR3 is 14 amino acids long. In its sample, this clone was seen a few times. The study ran its PCR with 60 Vbeta and 13 Jbeta primers. Assay used: immunoSEQ multiplex PCR; TCRdb lists only in-frame clones, some missing. The repertoire holds 150,000 to 200,000 clones, with roughly 72% as singletons. This TCR derives from a man aged 25-45 years in good health and CMV-seronegative. The sequencing sample was made of PBMCs. This chain joins TRBV6-5 and TRBJ1-3; D perhaps matches TRBD1 (5 bases). DNA of the CDR3: TGTGCCAGCAGCGCAGGGTCATCCGGAAACACCATATATTTT. Its translation is CASSAGSSGNTIYF.